This TCR beta chain is drawn from a study of blood T cell repertoires in COVID-19. Study-wide background: Samples of COVID-19 (acute and convalescent) were obtained from the United States, Italy and Spain. PBMCs, B-cell-depleted T cells, or T cells were the source of the cDNA or gDNA that made up the material.

Per the original data handling: Counts of nucleated cells, estimated from reference gene primer amplification, were obtained. Produced via immunoSEQ multiplex PCR; TCRdb's table is partial and in-frame only. That table furnishes V, J and clone size, whereas the DNA furnished D and trimming. Of 350,000 to 450,000 clones in the sample, around 91% are singletons; the top ten hold roughly 1.6%. With 5 bases removed from V and 0 bases from J, the gap between germline ends came to 10 bases. CDR1 is SGHTA, CDR2 FQGNSA, per germline. This CDR3 spans 14 amino acids. The Seattle patients, enrolled during active infection, were followed longitudinally.

This chain links TRBV7-2 with TRBJ1-1; weak D call: TRBD1 (5 bases). The receptor comes from a middle-aged woman with COVID-19, enrolled during active disease. The sequencing sample was made of peripheral blood. The CDR3 here is CASSLGRVNTEAFF. The CDR3 coding sequence is TGTGCCAGCAGCCTAGGCAGGGTGAACACTGAAGCTTTCTTT.